Listed below are T cell receptor beta chains from one sample, sequenced in a study of T cell repertoires in cytomegalovirus infection. TCRdb re-analysed the reads in MiXCR, keeping a single row per CDR3 protein. The table records approximately 110,000 distinct CDR3 sequences, 30% to 35% of them present only once. These receptors have no identified antigens. Source: CD8+ T cells from cultured PBMCs, taken from culture after CMV antigen stimulation. These receptors were taken from a human donor in good health (CMV status not recorded). Some clones in this sample may be carry-over from other donors' samples. Both conserved end residues are part of each CDR3.

TRBV5-1,TRBJ2-2,CASSLGLTAPESNTGELFF
TRBV6-6,TRBJ1-2,CASSYNGLGGAEADGYTF
TRBV5-4,TRBJ2-1,CASSWTPGQFINEQFF
TRBV6-1,TRBJ1-2,CASRPTVYGYTF
TRBV20-1,TRBJ2-7,CSAPVGQSYEQYF
TRBV4-3,TRBJ1-1,CASSHRGGDYGEAFF
TRBV12-3/TRBV12-4,TRBJ2-7,CASSFKVLGTGGNEQYF
TRBV29-1,TRBJ1-6,CSVVTGLDSPLHF
TRBV7-9,TRBJ1-2,CASSLATSAWDYGYTF
TRBV7-2,TRBJ1-2,CASSPQDRYGYTF
TRBV4-1,TRBJ2-1,CASSEPGLAGVWNEQFF
TRBV6-6,TRBJ1-1,CASSYGSAEAFF
TRBV7-8,TRBJ1-1,CASSSYTGVDTEAFF
TRBV4-2,TRBJ2-2,CASSRGTSVNTGELFF
TRBV27,TRBJ2-7,CASRDGTGDYEQYF
TRBV12-3/TRBV12-4,TRBJ1-2,CASSFGGTNYGYTF
TRBV12-3/TRBV12-4,TRBJ1-6,CASSSPGVNSPLHF
TRBV6-5,TRBJ2-2,CASSYSGGPTGELFF
TRBV6-5,TRBJ2-2,CASSSGLAGLTGELFF
TRBV7-6,TRBJ2-1,CASSPGIPNEQFF
TRBV11-1,TRBJ1-2,CASSPRTAYYGYTF
TRBV2,TRBJ1-1,CASILRFNTEAFF
TRBV12-3/TRBV12-4,TRBJ1-5,CASSLLEGFNQPQHF
TRBV4-1,TRBJ1-2,CASSQVDRVYGYTF
TRBV7-9,TRBJ2-3,CASSFGSRGPESRPDTQYF
TRBV2,TRBJ1-6,CASSEAPASWDSPLHF
TRBV29-1,TRBJ1-5,CSVGTGDQPQHF
TRBV6-5,TRBJ2-3,CASSYSVAGRSTDTQYF
TRBV2,TRBJ2-1,CASSELGGVNNEQFF
TRBV27,TRBJ2-1,CASSHPGGEQFF